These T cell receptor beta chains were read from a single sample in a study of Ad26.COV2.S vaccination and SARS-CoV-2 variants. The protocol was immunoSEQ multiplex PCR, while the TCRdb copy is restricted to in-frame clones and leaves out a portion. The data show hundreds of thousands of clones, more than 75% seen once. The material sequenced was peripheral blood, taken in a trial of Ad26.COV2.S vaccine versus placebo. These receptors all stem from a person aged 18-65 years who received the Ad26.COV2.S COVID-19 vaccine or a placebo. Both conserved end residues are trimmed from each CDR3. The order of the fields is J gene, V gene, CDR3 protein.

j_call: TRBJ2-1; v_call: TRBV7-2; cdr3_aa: ASSISGTSYNEQF
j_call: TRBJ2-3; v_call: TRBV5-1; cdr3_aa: ASSLRAGTDTQY
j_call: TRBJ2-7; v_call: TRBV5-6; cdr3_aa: ASSGLAPTYEQY
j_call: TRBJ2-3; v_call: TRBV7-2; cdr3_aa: ASSLAARIGGSTDTQY
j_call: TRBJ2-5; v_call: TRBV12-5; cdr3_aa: ASVPQGARWDETQY
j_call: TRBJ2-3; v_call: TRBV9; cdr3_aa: ASSVVQGDTQY
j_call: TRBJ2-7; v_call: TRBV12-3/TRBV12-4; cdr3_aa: ASSGAYEQY
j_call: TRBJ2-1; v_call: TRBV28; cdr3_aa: ATGLASSYNEQF
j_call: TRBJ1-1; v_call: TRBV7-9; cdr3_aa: ASSLLQGAAEAF
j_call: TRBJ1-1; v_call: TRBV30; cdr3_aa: AWSVRVTEAF
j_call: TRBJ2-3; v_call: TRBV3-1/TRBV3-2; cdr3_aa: ASSPYVRAGGTDTQY